One sample yielded the 15 T cell receptor beta chains listed below, sequenced in a study of cytomegalovirus exposure and HLA in healthy donors (dated by TCRdb to the late 2010s). Library construction relied on the immunoSEQ multiplex PCR assay. For the multiplex PCR, a mixture combining 60 forward primers for TCR Vbeta segments and 13 reverse primers for TCR Jbeta segments was used. This immuneACCESS table, as held by TCRdb, lists in-frame sequences with V and J called but not all clones. Of the missing ones, under half trace to an unresolved V gene in checked studies; the others have no known cause. This sample comprises 100,000 to 150,000 clones, 17% of them detected only once. The top ten clones comprise about 3.1% of the sample. The sample comprised PBMCs. These TCRs come from a female donor in good health and CMV-seropositive.

This clone was detected only a few times. The rearrangement joins TRBV5-6 to TRBJ2-1; D is perhaps TRBD2 (5 bases). The V end lost 1 base, the J end lost 7 bases, and 12 bases lay between the germline ends. Germline CDR1 SGHDT, CDR2 YYEEEE. The CDR3 is 14 residues long. The CDR3 protein is CASSLSGWRNEQFF. CDR3 DNA: TGTGCCAGCAGCTTGTCGGGGTGGAGAAATGAGCAGTTCTTC.

The chain joins TRBV5-1 to TRBJ1-2; 7 positions match TRBD1. This CDR3 has 13 residues. Germline CDR1 reads SGHRS; CDR2 reads YFSETQ. The V gene end was trimmed by 5 bases and the J gene end by 2 bases; junction bases not matched to a gene: 3. CDR3 sequence reads: CASREGQNYGYTF. CDR3 DNA sequence: TGCGCCAGCAGGGAGGGACAGAACTATGGCTACACCTTC.

The chain uses TRBV5-4 and TRBJ1-5; TRBD1 matches 9 bases. Per the germline V gene, CDR1 is SGHNT and CDR2 is YYREEE (reference sequence). V shed 4 bases and J 3 bases; nucleotides not matched to a gene: 5. The CDR3 is made up of 15 amino acids. CDR3 region: CASSKDRGPNQPQHF. In nucleotides, the CDR3 is TGTGCCAGCAGCAAGGACAGGGGCCCCAATCAGCCCCAGCATTTT.

This clone was detected a few times. The chain recombines TRBV28 with TRBJ1-1; D gene uncertain. Trimming cost V 5 bases and J 7 bases, with 8 bases left between them. The length of the CDR3 is 11 residues. Germline V gives CDR1 MDHEN, CDR2 SYDVKM. The CDR3 nucleotides are TGTGCCAGCAGTCTTGCGGGTGAAGCTTTCTTT. Its protein is CASSLAGEAFF.

This clone has a handful of counts. The V gene is TRBV30, the J gene TRBJ2-6; the D is unclear. The germline V and J ends were trimmed by 2 bases and 0 bases, with 5 bases remaining between them. The germline gives CDR1 GTSNPN, CDR2 SVGIG (reference sequence). This CDR3 has 14 residues. The CDR3 sequence: CAWSTVSGANVLTF. CDR3 bases: TGTGCCTGGAGTACGGTCTCTGGGGCCAACGTCCTGACTTTC.

This clone was observed a few times. J is TRBJ1-2 and V is TRBV7-9, with TRBD1 as a possible D gene (5 bases). The germline V gene encodes CDR1 SEHNR and CDR2 FQNEAQ (reference sequence). The CDR3 length is 16 residues. Trimming stripped 2 bases from V and 2 bases from J, with 15 bases between. CDR3: CASSLWAGFQNYGYTF. The CDR3 DNA reads TGTGCCAGCAGCTTATGGGCAGGGTTCCAAAACTATGGCTACACCTTC.

This chain joins TRBV4-3 and TRBJ2-5, with D maybe TRBD2 (5 bases). Germline CDR1 LGHNA, CDR2 YSLEER. The CDR3 runs to 16 residues. V was clipped by 0 bases and J by 3 bases, with 14 bases between them. The DNA for the CDR3 is TGCGCCAGCAGCCAAGATTTGTTCGGGGTGGAAGAGACCCAGTACTTC. Its protein is CASSQDLFGVEETQYF.

The chain joins TRBV4-2 to TRBJ2-5; 10 bases are a match to TRBD1. The ends lost 4 bases at V and 2 bases at J; junction bases unmatched: 4. From germline, CDR1 is LGHNA and CDR2 YNFKEQ. This CDR3 spans 15 amino acids. DNA of the CDR3: TGTGCCAGCAGCCTCGGGACAGGGGCTCAAGAGACCCAGTACTTC. Its translation is CASSLGTGAQETQYF.

The rearrangement joins TRBV20-1 to TRBJ2-1; 8 bases are a match to TRBD1. There are 11 residues in the CDR3. V shed 3 bases and J 10 bases; nucleotides not matched to a gene: 2. Germline lookup yields CDR1 DFQATT and CDR2 SNEGSKA (reference sequence). In DNA form, the CDR3 reads TGCAGTGCTAGGGACAGGGAGGAGCAGTTCTTC. Its translation is CSARDREEQFF.

This chain connects TRBV7-2 to TRBJ2-3, with TRBD2 identical over 7 bases. The CDR3 consists of 16 residues. J gave up 2 bases and V 6 bases, and 11 bases lay outside the gene matches. Per germline, CDR1 SGHTA and CDR2 FQGNSA. The DNA of the CDR3 is TGTGCCAGCAGATTTTCTGTAGCGGGTTACACAGATACGCAGTATTTT. This translates into CASRFSVAGYTDTQYF.

The chain employs TRBV7-3 and TRBJ2-3, with unresolved D. CDR1 and CDR2 (germline): SGHTA, FQGTGA. Between the trimmed V and J ends, which lost 2 bases and 5 bases, there was a span of 8 bases. The CDR3 covers 13 residues. This chain's CDR3 is CASSLGGLDTQYF. The CDR3 DNA is TGTGCCAGCAGCTTAGGTGGGCTAGATACGCAGTATTTT. The variable domain in full, with the rest retrieved from reference TRBV7-3 and TRBJ2-3, is GAGVSQTPSNKVTEKGKYVELRCDPISGHTALYWYRQSLGQGPEFLIYFQGTGAADDSGLPNDRFFAVRPEGSVSTLKIQRTERGDSAVYLCASSLGGLDTQYFGPGTRLTVL.

This clone was found a few times. The chain couples TRBV29-1 to TRBJ1-1; TRBD1 is a possible D gene (6 bases). V was trimmed by 4 bases and J by 1 base, leaving 10 bases between them. This CDR3 contains 13 residues. From germline, CDR1 is SQVTM and CDR2 ANQGSEA. The CDR3 loop reads CSVVGTPNTEAFF. The CDR3 DNA is TGCAGCGTTGTAGGGACACCGAACACTGAAGCTTTCTTT. Together with reference TRBV29-1 and TRBJ1-1, the CDR3 gives the full variable domain: SAVISQKPSRDICQRGTSLTIQCQVDSQVTMMFWYRQQPGQSLTLIATANQGSEATYESGFVIDKFPISRPNLTFSTLTVSNMSPEDSSIYLCSVVGTPNTEAFFGQGTRLTVV.

The chain recombines TRBV6-6 with TRBJ1-1; 10 bases map to TRBD1. V was clipped by 5 bases and J by 4 bases; unmatched bases: 7. This CDR3 has 15 amino acids. Germline lookup yields CDR1 MNHNY and CDR2 SVGAGI (reference sequence). Here the CDR3 DNA reads TGTGCCAGCAGTCACCGACAGGGGGCGGTCACTGAAGCTTTCTTT. Amino acids: CASSHRQGAVTEAFF.

CDR3 DNA: TGTGCCTGGAGTGTGGGGGTCGCTCGGCTAGCGGGCAACAATGAGCAGTTCTTC. This translates into CAWSVGVARLAGNNEQFF. This chain connects TRBV30 to TRBJ2-1; 8 bases line up with TRBD2. Germline V lookup: CDR1 GTSNPN, CDR2 SVGIG (reference sequence). Trimming removed 0 bases from V and 5 bases from J; junction bases left unmatched: 15. This CDR3 comprises 18 residues.

J is TRBJ2-7 and V is TRBV27, with D possibly being TRBD2 (5 bases). The CDR3 is 14 residues long. Trimming left V 2 bases short and J 2 bases short, with 10 bases between. Germline values: CDR1 MNHEY, CDR2 SMNVEV (reference sequence). CDR3 DNA: TGTGCCAGCAGTTTACGTAGCGCAACCTACGAGCAGTACTTC. This translates into CASSLRSATYEQYF.